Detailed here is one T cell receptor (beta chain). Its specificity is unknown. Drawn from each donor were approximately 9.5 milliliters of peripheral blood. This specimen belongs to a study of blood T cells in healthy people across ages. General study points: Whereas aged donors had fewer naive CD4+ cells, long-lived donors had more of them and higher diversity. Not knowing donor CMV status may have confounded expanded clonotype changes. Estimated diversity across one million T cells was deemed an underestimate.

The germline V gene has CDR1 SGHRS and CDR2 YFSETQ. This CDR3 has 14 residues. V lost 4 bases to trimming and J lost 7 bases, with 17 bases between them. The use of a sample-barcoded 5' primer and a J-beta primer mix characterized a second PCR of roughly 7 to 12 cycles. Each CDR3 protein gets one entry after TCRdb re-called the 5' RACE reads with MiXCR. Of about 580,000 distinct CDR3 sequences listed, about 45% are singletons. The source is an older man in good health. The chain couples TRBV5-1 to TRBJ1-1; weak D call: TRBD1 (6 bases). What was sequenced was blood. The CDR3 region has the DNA TGCGCCAGCAGCCCGGGAGGGGGTACATATGAAGCTTTCTTT. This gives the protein CASSPGGGTYEAFF. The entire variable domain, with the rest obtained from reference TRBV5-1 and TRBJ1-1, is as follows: KAGVTQTPRYLIKTRGQQVTLSCSPISGHRSVSWYQQTPGQGLQFLFEYFSETQRNKGNFPGRFSGRQFSNSRSEMNVSTLELGDSALYLCASSPGGGTYEAFFGQGTRLTVV.